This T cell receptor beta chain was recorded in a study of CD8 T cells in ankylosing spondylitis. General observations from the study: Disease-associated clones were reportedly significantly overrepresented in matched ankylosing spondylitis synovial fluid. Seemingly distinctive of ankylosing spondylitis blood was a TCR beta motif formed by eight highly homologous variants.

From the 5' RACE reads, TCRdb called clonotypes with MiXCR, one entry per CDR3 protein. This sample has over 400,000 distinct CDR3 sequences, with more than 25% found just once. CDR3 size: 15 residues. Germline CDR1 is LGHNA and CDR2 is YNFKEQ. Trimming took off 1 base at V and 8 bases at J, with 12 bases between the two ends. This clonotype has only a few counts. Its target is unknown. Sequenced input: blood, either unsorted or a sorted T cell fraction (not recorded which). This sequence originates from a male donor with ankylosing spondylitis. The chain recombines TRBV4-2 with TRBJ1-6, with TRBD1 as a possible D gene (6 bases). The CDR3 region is CASSQGRGRDSPLHF. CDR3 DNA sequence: TGTGCCAGCAGCCAAGGGAGGGGGAGGGATTCACCCCTCCACTTT.